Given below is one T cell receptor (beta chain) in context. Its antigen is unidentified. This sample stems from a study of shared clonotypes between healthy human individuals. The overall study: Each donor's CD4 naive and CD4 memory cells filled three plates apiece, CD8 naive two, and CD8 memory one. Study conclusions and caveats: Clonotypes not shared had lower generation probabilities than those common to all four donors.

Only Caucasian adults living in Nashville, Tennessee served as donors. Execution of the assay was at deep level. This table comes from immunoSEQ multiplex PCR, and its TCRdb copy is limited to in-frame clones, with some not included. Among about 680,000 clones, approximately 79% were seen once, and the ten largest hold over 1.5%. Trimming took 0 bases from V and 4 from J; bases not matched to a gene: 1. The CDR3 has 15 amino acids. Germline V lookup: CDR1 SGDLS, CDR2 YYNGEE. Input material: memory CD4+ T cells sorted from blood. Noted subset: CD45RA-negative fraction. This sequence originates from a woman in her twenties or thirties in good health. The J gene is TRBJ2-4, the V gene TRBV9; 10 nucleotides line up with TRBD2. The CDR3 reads CASSVEAGGKNIQYF. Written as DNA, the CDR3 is TGTGCCAGCAGCGTAGAAGCGGGAGGGAAAAACATTCAGTACTTC.